This TCR beta chain was recovered during a study of spatial heterogeneity in lung cancer. From the 5' RACE reads, TCRdb called clonotypes with MiXCR, one entry per CDR3 protein. Here the sample spans some 9,800 distinct CDR3 sequences, about 6.9% being singletons. CDR1 and CDR2 (germline): DFQATT, SNEGSKA (reference sequence). V was clipped by 6 bases and J by 6 bases; unmatched bases: 6. The CDR3 spans 12 residues. Time point meaning: sample taken at primary tumor resection. The study, taken as a whole, reports: Expanded intratumoral alpha and beta TCR counts tracked tumor mutation counts.

By share, this clonotype ranks as medium-sized (0.01 to 0.1%). The antigen is not known. The receptor comes from a male donor with early-stage non-small cell lung cancer. The chain recombines TRBV20-1 with TRBJ2-3; 7 positions agree with TRBD2. The input for sequencing was lung tumor tissue, taken at surgery. The CDR3 DNA reads as TGCAGTGCCGGCGGGAGTCCGGATACGCAGTATTTT. As protein: CSAGGSPDTQYF.